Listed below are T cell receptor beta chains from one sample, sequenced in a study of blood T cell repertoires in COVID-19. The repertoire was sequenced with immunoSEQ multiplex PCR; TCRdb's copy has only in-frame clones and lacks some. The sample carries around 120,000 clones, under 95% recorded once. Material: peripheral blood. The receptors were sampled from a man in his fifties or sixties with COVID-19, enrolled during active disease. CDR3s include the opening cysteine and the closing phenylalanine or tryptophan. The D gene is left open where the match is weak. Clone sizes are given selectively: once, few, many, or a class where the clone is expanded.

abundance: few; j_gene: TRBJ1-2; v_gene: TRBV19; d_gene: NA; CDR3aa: CASSYMDRGYTF; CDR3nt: TGTGCCAGTAGCTATATGGACAGAGGCTACACCTTC
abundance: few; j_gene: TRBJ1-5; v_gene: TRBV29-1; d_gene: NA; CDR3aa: CSVGEGQPQHF; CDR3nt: TGCAGCGTGGGGGAGGGTCAGCCCCAGCATTTT
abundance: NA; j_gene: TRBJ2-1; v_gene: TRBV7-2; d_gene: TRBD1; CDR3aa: CASSLGAGTGRNEQFF; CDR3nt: TGTGCCAGCAGCTTAGGTGCTGGGACAGGGAGGAATGAGCAGTTCTTC
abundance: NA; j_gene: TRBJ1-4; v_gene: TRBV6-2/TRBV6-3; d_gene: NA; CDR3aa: CASSVSLRATNEKLFF; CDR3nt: TGTGCCAGCAGCGTTTCTTTGAGGGCAACTAATGAAAAACTGTTTTTT
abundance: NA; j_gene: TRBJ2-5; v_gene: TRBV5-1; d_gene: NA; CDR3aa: CASSLVGGGETQYF; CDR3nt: TGCGCCAGCAGCTTGGTCGGAGGAGGGGAGACCCAGTACTTC
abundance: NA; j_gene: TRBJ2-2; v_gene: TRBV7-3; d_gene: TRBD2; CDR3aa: CASSLSGRGELFF; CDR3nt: TGTGCCAGCAGCTTAAGCGGGAGGGGGGAGCTGTTTTTT
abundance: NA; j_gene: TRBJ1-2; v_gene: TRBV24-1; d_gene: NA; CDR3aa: CATSDRSSNYGYTF; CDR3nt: TGTGCCACCAGTGATCGGAGCTCCAACTATGGCTACACCTTC
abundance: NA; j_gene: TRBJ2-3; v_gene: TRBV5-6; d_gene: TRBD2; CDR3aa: CASSMGLAGLTYTQYF; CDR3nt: TGTGCCAGCAGCATGGGACTAGCGGGTCTGACTTATACGCAGTATTTT
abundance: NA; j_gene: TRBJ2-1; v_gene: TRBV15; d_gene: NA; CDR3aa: CATSRDGAPHYNEQFF; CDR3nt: TGTGCCACCAGCAGAGATGGGGCGCCACATTACAATGAGCAGTTCTTC
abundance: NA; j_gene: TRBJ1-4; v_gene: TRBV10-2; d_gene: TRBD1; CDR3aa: CASSKDRVNEKLFF; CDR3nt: TGCGCCAGCAGTAAGGACAGGGTTAATGAAAAACTGTTTTTT
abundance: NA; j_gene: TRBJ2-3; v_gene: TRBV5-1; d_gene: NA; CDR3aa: CASSLETSTDTQYF; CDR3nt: TGCGCCAGCAGCTTGGAGACATCGACAGATACGCAGTATTTT
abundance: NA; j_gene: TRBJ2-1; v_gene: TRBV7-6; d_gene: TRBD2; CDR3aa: CASSLELGTSNEQFF; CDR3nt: TGTGCCAGCAGCTTAGAATTAGGGACTAGCAATGAGCAGTTCTTC
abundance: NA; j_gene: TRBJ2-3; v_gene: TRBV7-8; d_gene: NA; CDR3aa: CASSQRRTYTDTQYF; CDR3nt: TGTGCCAGCAGCCAGAGGAGGACCTACACAGATACGCAGTATTTT
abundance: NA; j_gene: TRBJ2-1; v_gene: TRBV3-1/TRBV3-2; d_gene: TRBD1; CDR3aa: CASSQRDRGAEDEQFF; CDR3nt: TGTGCCAGCAGCCAGAGGGACAGGGGAGCCGAAGATGAGCAGTTCTTC
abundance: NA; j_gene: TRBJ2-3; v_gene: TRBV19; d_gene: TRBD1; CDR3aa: CASSTRTGEPSDTQYF; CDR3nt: TGTGCCAGTAGTACACGGACAGGGGAACCCTCAGATACGCAGTATTTT
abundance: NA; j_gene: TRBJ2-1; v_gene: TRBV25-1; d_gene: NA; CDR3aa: CASSEYGGTVYNEQFF; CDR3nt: TGTGCCAGCAGTGAATATGGCGGGACAGTCTACAATGAGCAGTTCTTC
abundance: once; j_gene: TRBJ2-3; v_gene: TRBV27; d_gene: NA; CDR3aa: CASSPGLYTQYF; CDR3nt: TGTGCCAGCAGCCCCGGACTGTATACGCAGTATTTT
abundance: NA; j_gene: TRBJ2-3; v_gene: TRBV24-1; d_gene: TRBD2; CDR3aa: CATSPGLVTDTQYF; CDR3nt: TGTGCCACCTCTCCGGGACTAGTCACAGATACGCAGTATTTT
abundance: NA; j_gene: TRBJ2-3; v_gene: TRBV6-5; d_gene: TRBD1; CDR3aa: CASTKGGLVTDTQYF; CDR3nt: TGTGCCAGCACCAAAGGGGGCTTGGTGACAGATACGCAGTATTTT
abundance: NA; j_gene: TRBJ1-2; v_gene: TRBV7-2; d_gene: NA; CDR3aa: CASSLETGLYGYTF; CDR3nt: TGTGCCAGCAGCTTAGAAACAGGGCTCTATGGCTACACCTTC
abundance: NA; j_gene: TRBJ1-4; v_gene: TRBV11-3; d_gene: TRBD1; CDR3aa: CASSIEQGLELFF; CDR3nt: TGTGCCAGCAGCATTGAACAGGGGCTTGAACTGTTTTTT
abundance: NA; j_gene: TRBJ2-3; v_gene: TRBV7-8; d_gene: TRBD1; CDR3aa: CASSLVSGQDTDTQYF; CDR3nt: TGTGCCAGCAGCTTAGTATCCGGACAGGACACAGATACGCAGTATTTT
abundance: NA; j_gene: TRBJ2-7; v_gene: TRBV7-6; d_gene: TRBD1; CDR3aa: CASSLDRDRSYEQYF; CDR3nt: TGTGCCAGCAGCTTAGACCGGGACAGGTCCTACGAGCAGTACTTC
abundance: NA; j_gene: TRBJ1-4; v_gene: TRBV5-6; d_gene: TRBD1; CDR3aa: CASSRDRGNEKLFF; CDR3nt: TGTGCCAGCAGCCGGGACAGGGGTAATGAAAAACTGTTTTTT
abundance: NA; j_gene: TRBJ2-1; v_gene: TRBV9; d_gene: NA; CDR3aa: CASSVSVARNEQFF; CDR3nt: TGTGCCAGCAGCGTATCGGTAGCTAGAAATGAGCAGTTCTTC
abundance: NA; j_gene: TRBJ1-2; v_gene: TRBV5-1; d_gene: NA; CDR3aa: CASSFLPTSYREGGYTF; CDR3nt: TGCGCCAGCAGCTTCCTACCCACCTCGTACAGGGAAGGCGGCTACACCTTC
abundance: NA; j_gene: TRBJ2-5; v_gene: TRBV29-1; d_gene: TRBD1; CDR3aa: CSAPTGQYQETQYF; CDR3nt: TGCAGCGCTCCGACAGGGCAGTACCAAGAGACCCAGTACTTC
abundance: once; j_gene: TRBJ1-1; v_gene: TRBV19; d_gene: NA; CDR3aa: CASSIRVNTEAFF; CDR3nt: TGTGCCAGTAGTATTCGGGTGAACACTGAAGCTTTCTTT
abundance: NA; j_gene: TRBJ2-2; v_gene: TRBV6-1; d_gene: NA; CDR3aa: CASSEVRGIDTGELFF; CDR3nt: TGTGCCAGCAGTGAAGTTCGGGGAATCGACACCGGGGAGCTGTTTTTT
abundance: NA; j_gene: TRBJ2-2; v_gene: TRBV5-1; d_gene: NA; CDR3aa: CASSPGQNTGELFF; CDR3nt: TGCGCCAGCAGCCCCGGACAGAACACCGGGGAGCTGTTTTTT
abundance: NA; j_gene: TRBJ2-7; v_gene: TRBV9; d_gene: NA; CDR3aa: CASSVGVGRTGEQYF; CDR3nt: TGTGCCAGCAGCGTAGGGGTCGGGAGAACGGGCGAGCAGTACTTC
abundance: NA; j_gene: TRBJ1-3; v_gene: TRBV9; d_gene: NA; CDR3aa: CASSGVASGNTIYF; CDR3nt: TGTGCCAGCAGCGGTGTGGCTTCCGGAAACACCATATATTTT
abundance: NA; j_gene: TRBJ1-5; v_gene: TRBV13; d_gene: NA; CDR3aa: CASGQGTQPQHF; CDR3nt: TGTGCCAGCGGCCAGGGGACTCAGCCCCAGCATTTT
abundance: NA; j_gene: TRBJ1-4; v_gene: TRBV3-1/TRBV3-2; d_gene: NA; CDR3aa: CASSHLQGKNEKLFF; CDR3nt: TGTGCCAGCAGCCACCTACAGGGAAAAAATGAAAAACTGTTTTTT
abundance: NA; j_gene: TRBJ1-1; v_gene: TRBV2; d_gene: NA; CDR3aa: CASRTWGGIEAFF; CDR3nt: TGTGCCAGCAGGACTTGGGGGGGGATTGAAGCTTTCTTT
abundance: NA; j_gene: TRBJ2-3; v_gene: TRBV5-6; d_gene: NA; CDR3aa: CASSLGQVTDTQYF; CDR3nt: TGTGCCAGCAGCTTGGGTCAGGTCACAGATACGCAGTATTTT
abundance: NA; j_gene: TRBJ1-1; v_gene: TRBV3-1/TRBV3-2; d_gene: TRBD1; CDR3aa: CASSLQGVNEAFF; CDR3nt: TGTGCCAGCAGCCTCCAGGGGGTGAATGAAGCTTTCTTT
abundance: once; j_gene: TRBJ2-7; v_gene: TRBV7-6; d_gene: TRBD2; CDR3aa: CASSLGLAGGTYEQYF; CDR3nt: TGTGCCAGCAGCCTGGGACTAGCGGGAGGGACCTACGAGCAGTACTTC
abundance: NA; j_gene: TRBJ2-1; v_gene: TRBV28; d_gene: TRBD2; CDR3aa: CASSFGASGLNEQFF; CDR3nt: TGTGCCAGCAGTTTCGGGGCTAGCGGTCTCAATGAGCAGTTCTTC
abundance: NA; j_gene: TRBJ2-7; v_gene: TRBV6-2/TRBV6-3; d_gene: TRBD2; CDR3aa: CASSLPGGSYEQYF; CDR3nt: TGTGCCAGCAGTCTCCCGGGGGGCTCCTACGAGCAGTACTTC
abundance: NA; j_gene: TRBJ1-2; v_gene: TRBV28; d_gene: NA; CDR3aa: CASSSPGNYGYTF; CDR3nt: TGTGCCAGCAGTTCTCCAGGGAACTATGGCTACACCTTC
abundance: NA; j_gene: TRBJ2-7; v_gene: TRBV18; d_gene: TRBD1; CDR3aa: CASSPLRQGAYEQYF; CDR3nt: TGTGCCAGCTCACCTCTCAGGCAGGGGGCTTACGAGCAGTACTTC
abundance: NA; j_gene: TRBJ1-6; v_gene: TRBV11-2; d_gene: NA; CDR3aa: CASSLVQGLNSPLHF; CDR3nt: TGTGCCAGCAGCTTAGTTCAGGGGTTGAATTCACCCCTCCACTTT
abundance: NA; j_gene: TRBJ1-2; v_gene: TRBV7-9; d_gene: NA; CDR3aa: CASSSPGVNYGYTF; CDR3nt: TGTGCCAGCAGTTCCCCAGGGGTAAACTATGGCTACACCTTC
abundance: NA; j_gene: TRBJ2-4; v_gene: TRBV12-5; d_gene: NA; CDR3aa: CASGSSGTRNIQYF; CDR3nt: TGTGCTAGTGGCTCCTCGGGGACAAGGAACATTCAGTACTTC
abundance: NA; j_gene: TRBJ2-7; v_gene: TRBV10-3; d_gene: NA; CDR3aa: CAISESGQSYEQYF; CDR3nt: TGTGCCATCAGTGAGTCTGGACAGTCCTACGAGCAGTACTTC
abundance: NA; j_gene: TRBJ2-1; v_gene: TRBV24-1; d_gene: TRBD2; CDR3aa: CATSDGTKHNNEQFF; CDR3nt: TGTGCCACCAGTGACGGGACTAAACATAACAATGAGCAGTTCTTC
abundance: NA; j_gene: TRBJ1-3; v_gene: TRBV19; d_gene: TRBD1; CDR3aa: CASSRIRDRSRGAGNTIYF; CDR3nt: TGTGCCAGTAGTAGAATCCGGGACAGGTCGAGAGGAGCTGGAAACACCATATATTTT
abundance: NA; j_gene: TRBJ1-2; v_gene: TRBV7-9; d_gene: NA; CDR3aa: CASSLERVTF; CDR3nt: TGTGCCAGCAGCTTAGAGAGAGTCACCTTC
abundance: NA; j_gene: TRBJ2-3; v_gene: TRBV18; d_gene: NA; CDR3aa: CASSQQSRGDTQYF; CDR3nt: TGTGCCAGCTCACAGCAATCCAGGGGAGATACGCAGTATTTT
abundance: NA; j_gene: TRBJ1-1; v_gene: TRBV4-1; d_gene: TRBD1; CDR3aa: CASSQGGYKGARGTEAFF; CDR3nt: TGCGCCAGCAGCCAAGGGGGTTATAAGGGGGCGAGGGGAACTGAAGCTTTCTTT
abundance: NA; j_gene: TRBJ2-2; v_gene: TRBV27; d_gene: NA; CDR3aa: CASSLSSGGPRGGELFF; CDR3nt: TGTGCCAGCAGTTTATCCTCCGGGGGACCTCGGGGCGGGGAGCTGTTTTTT
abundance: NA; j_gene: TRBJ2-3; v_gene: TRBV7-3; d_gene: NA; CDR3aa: CASRSLAGSFDTQYF; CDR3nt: TGTGCCAGCAGGTCCTTGGCAGGATCTTTCGATACGCAGTATTTT
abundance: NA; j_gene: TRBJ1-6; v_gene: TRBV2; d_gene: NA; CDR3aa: CASSQALRMSRSPLHF; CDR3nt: TGTGCCAGCAGTCAGGCACTTCGAATGAGCAGGTCACCCCTCCACTTT
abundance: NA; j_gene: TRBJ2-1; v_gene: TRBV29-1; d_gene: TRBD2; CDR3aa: CSLGLAGLYNEQFF; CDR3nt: TGCAGCCTGGGACTAGCGGGACTATACAATGAGCAGTTCTTC
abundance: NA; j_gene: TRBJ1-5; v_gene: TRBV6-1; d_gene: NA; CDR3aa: CASSGTGMEWDSNQPQHF; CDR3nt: TGTGCCAGCAGTGGCACAGGGATGGAGTGGGATAGCAATCAGCCCCAGCATTTT
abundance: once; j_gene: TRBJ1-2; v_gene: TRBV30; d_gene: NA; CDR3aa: CAWEQGNYGYTF; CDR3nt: TGTGCCTGGGAACAGGGAAACTATGGCTACACCTTC
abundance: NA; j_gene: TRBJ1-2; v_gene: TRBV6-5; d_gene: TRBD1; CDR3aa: CASSWGQGNYGYTF; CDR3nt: TGTGCCAGCAGTTGGGGACAGGGAAACTATGGCTACACCTTC
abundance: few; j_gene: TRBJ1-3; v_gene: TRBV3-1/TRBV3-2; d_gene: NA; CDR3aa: CASTLDSSGNTIYF; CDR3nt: TGTGCCAGCACCCTGGACAGCTCTGGAAACACCATATATTTT
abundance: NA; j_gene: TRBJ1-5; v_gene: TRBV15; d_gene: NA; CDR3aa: CATSRGREAANQPQHF; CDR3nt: TGTGCCACCAGCAGAGGAAGAGAAGCGGCCAATCAGCCCCAGCATTTT